Sequencing of this T cell receptor beta chain was carried out in a study of CD8 T cells in Susac syndrome. cDNA came from about 0.5 to 1 ug RNA primed by random hexamers. In TCRdb, the immunoSEQ multiplex PCR reads were re-called with MiXCR into one record per CDR3 protein. This sample has 150,000 to 200,000 distinct CDR3 sequences; approximately 94% occur once, and the top ten carry 0.098%. The CDR3 has 15 residues. In germline, CDR1 is SEHNR, CDR2 FQNEAQ (reference sequence). The V segment lost 0 bases and the J segment 5 bases; nucleotides outside the gene matches: 6. This receptor was obtained from a human donor with Susac syndrome. Sequencing was done on a sample of CD4+ T cells from PBMCs. The chain employs TRBV7-9 and TRBJ2-5, with 7 bases lining up with TRBD2. The CDR3 loop is CASSLAGGNAETQYF. CDR3 coding DNA: TGTGCCAGCAGCTTAGCGGGGGGGAATGCGGAGACCCAGTACTTC.